The clone carrying this TCR beta chain was seen many times. What it recognizes is unknown. These data originate in a study of T cells in Graves' hyperthyroidism and ophthalmopathy. General study results and limits: Expanded thyroid clonotypes (above 0.001) were mostly also found in blood.

Uncontrolled infection, other autoimmune disease, pregnancy or lactation excluded patients. Using RNA transcripts as the source, TCR beta CDR3 regions were amplified. Carried out on the TCR CDR3, a first-round RT-PCR used the HTBI primer set. Each CDR3 protein is one row after TCRdb ran MiXCR on the multiplex PCR reads. The sample holds under 350,000 distinct CDR3 sequences, around a sixth seen once. The TCR originated in a woman in her forties or fifties with Graves' hyperthyroidism. The sequenced material came from blood.

CDR3 in DNA: TGTGCCAGCTCGCAAGGGTCCCTTAACACTGAAGCTTTCTTT. It encodes CASSQGSLNTEAFF. J is TRBJ1-1 and V is TRBV18; no clear D gene. V was trimmed by 6 bases and J by 2 bases, leaving 13 bases between them. In germline, CDR1 is KGHSH, CDR2 LQKENI. The CDR3 runs to 14 residues.